One sample yielded the 6 T cell receptor beta chains listed below, sequenced in a study of blood T cell repertoires in COVID-19. Repertoires were generated with immunoSEQ multiplex PCR, while TCRdb's copy carries only in-frame clones and drops some. The repertoire holds under 95,000 clones, with just over 90% as singletons. Input material: peripheral blood. The receptors originated from a woman aged 45-65 years in a cohort sampled during active COVID-19.

The genes are TRBV7-3 and TRBJ1-3; tentative D call: TRBD1 (5 bases). Trimming left V 5 bases short and J 0 bases short, with 11 bases between. This CDR3 spans 15 amino acids. Germline CDR1 is SGHTA and CDR2 is FQGTGA. Here the CDR3 reads CASSIDSNSGNTIYF. CDR3 nucleotide sequence: TGTGCCAGCAGCATCGACAGCAACTCTGGAAACACCATATATTTT.

The CDR3 sequence: CASNPDRGGSWNTEAFF. In nucleotides, the CDR3 is TGTGCCAGCAACCCGGACAGGGGGGGGTCGTGGAACACTGAAGCTTTCTTT. This chain uses TRBV2 with TRBJ1-1; 10 bases agree with TRBD1. Germline V gene sequence: CDR1 SNHLY, CDR2 FYNNEI. The V gene end was trimmed by 7 bases and the J gene end by 1 base; junction bases not matched to a gene: 12. CDR3 length equals 17 residues.

In this sample, this clone turned up once. This chain links TRBV9 with TRBJ1-1; the D gene is possibly TRBD1 (5 bases). V lost 0 bases and J 8 bases, leaving 11 bases between the germline ends. CDR3 size: 13 residues. Per the germline V gene, CDR1 is SGDLS and CDR2 is YYNGEE. The CDR3 is CASSVATGGEAFF. In DNA, the CDR3 is TGTGCCAGCAGCGTAGCTACCGGGGGAGAAGCTTTCTTT. Filled out from reference TRBV9 and TRBJ1-1, the complete variable domain reads DSGVTQTPKHLITATGQRVTLRCSPRSGDLSVYWYQQSLDQGLQFLIQYYNGEERAKGNILERFSAQQFPDLHSELNLSSLELGDSALYFCASSVATGGEAFFGQGTRLTVV.

The rearrangement links TRBV2 to TRBJ1-1; TRBD1 matches at 9 bases. V was clipped by 6 bases and J by 5 bases; unmatched bases: 10. From germline, CDR1 is SNHLY and CDR2 FYNNEI. There are 15 residues in the CDR3. CDR3 region: CASRGGQGRGTEAFF. CDR3 in DNA: TGTGCCAGCAGAGGGGGACAGGGCAGAGGTACTGAAGCTTTCTTT.

This chain links TRBV7-9 with TRBJ1-3, with D unresolved. Germline CDR1 is SEHNR and CDR2 is FQNEAQ (reference sequence). This CDR3 region has 14 residues. Trimming left V 5 bases short and J 4 bases short, with 12 bases between. The CDR3, as DNA: TGTGCCAGCAGCCCTAGACGTACCGGAAACACCATATATTTT. This sequence encodes CASSPRRTGNTIYF.

This clone was counted once. V usage is TRBV7-2 and J usage is TRBJ2-3; TRBD2 is a possible D gene (7 bases). This CDR3 has 17 residues. CDR1 is SGHTA and CDR2 is FQGNSA in the germline V gene. Trimming removed 1 base at V and 2 bases at J, with 16 bases between. The CDR3 protein is CASSLEGGRWFTDTQYF. Written as DNA, the CDR3 is TGTGCCAGCAGCTTAGAGGGGGGGCGGTGGTTCACAGATACGCAGTATTTT.